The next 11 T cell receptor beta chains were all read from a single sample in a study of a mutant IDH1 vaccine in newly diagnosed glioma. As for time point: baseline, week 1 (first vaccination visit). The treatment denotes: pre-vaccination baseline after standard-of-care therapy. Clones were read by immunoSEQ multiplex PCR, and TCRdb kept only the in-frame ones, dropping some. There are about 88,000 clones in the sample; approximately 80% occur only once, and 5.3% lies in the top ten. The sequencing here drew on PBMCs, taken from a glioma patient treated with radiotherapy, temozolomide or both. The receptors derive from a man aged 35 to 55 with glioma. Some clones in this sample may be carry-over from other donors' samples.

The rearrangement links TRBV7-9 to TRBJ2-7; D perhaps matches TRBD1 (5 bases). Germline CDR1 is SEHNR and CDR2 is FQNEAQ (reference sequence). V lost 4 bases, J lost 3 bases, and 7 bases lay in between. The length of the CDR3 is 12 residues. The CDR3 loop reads CASSWQGYEQYF. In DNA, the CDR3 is TGTGCCAGCAGCTGGCAGGGCTACGAGCAGTACTTC.

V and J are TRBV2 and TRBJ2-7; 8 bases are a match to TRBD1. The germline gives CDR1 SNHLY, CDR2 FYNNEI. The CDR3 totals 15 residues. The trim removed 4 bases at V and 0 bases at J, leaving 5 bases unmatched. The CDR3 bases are TGTGCCAGCAGTGCCCAGGGGGCTTCCTCCTACGAGCAGTACTTC. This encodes CASSAQGASSYEQYF.

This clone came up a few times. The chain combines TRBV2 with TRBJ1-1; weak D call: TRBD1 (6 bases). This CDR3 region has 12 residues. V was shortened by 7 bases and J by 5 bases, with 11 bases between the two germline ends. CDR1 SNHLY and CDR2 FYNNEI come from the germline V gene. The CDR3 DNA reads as TGTGCCAGCACTGACAGGTGGACTGAAGCTTTCTTT. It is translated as CASTDRWTEAFF.

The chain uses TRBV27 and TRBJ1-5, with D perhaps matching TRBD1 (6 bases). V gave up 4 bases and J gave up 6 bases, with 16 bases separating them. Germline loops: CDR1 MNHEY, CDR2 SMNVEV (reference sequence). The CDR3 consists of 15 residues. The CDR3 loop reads CASSSLSRGLQPQHF. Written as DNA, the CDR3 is TGTGCCAGCAGTTCTCTCAGCCGGGGGCTTCAGCCCCAGCATTTT.

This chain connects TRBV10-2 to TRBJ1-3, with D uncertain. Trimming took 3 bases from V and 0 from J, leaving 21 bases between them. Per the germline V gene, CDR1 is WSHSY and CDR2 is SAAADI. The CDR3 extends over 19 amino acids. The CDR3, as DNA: TGCGCCAGCAGTGAACCCTTCCCCGGCCGCCCCAGCTCTGGAAACACCATATATTTT. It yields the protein CASSEPFPGRPSSGNTIYF.

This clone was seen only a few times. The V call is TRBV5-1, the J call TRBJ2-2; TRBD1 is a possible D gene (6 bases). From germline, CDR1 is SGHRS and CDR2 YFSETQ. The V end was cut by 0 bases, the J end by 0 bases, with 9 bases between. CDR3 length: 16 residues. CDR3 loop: CASSLVGTTNTGELFF. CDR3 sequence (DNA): TGCGCCAGCAGCTTGGTCGGGACAACGAACACCGGGGAGCTGTTTTTT. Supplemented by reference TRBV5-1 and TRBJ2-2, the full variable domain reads KAGVTQTPRYLIKTRGQQVTLSCSPISGHRSVSWYQQTPGQGLQFLFEYFSETQRNKGNFPGRFSGRQFSNSRSEMNVSTLELGDSALYLCASSLVGTTNTGELFFGEGSRLTVL.

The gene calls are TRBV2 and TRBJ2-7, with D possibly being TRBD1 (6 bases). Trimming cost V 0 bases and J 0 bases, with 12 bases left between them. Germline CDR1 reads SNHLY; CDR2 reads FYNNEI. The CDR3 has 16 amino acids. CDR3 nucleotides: TGTGCCAGCAGTGAAGCGACCACAGGGACCTCCTACGAGCAGTACTTC. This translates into CASSEATTGTSYEQYF. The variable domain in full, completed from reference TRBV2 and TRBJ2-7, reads EPEVTQTPSHQVTQMGQEVILRCVPISNHLYFYWYRQILGQKVEFLVSFYNNEISEKSEIFDDQFSVERPDGSNFTLKIRSTKLEDSAMYFCASSEATTGTSYEQYFGPGTRLTVT.

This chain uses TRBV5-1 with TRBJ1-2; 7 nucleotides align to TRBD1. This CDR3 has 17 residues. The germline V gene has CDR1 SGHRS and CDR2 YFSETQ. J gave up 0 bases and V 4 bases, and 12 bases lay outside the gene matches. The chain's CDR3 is CASSPEGASFPNYGYTF. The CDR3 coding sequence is TGCGCCAGCAGCCCCGAGGGGGCTTCATTCCCTAACTATGGCTACACCTTC.

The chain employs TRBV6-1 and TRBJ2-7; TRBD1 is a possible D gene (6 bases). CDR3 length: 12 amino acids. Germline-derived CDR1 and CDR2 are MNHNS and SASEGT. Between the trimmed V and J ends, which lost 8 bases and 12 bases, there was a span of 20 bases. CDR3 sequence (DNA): TGTGCCAGCGATCGGGACAACGGTATTCGGTACTTC. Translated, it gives CASDRDNGIRYF.

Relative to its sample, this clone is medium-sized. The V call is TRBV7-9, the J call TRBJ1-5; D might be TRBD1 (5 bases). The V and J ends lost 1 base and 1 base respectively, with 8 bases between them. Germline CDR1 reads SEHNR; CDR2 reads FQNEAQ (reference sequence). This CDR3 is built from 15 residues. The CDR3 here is CASSLGQGSNQPQHF. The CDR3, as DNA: TGTGCCAGCAGCTTAGGGCAGGGCAGCAATCAGCCCCAGCATTTT.

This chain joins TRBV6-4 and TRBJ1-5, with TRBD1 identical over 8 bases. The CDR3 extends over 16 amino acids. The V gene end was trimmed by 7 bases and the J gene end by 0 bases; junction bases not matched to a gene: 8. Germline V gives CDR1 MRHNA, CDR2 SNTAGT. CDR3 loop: CASTAGGRSSNQPQHF. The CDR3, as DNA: TGTGCCAGCACTGCAGGGGGCAGAAGTAGCAATCAGCCCCAGCATTTT.